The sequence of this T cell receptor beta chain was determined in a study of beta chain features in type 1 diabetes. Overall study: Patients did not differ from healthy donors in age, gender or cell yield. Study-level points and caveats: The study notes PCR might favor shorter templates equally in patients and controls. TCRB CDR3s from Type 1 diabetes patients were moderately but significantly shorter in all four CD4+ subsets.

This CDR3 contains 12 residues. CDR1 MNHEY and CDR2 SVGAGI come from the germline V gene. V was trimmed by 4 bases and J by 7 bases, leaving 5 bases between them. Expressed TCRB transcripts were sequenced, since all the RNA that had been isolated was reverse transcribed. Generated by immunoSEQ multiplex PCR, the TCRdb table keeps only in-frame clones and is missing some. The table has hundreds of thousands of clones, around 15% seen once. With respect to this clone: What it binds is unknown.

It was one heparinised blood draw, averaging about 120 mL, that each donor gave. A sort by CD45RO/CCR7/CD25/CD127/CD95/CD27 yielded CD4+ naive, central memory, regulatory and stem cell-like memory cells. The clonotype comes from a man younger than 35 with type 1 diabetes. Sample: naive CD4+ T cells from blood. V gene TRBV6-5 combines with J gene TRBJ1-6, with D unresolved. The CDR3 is CASSLGNSPLHF. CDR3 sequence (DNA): TGTGCCAGCAGTTTGGGGAATTCACCCCTCCACTTT.